The T cell receptor beta chain described here comes from a study of blood T cell repertoires in COVID-19. Whole-study context: Spain, Italy and the United States supplied samples that represented acute and convalescent COVID-19. The cDNA or gDNA used as material had been derived from T cells, B-cell-depleted T cells, or PBMCs.

Methods used by the authors: Reference gene primer amplification yielded estimated nucleated cell counts. Clones were sequenced by immunoSEQ multiplex PCR, and TCRdb holds only the in-frame ones, with some missing. V, J and clone size derive from that table, while D and trimming were established from the DNA sequence. The data show 75,000 or so clones, approximately 80% seen once. This CDR3 spans 15 amino acids. V was clipped by 0 bases and J by 2 bases, with 8 bases between them. In germline, CDR1 is KGHSH, CDR2 LQKENI. J is TRBJ2-1 and V is TRBV18; TRBD2 is a possible D gene (5 bases). The sequenced sample consisted of peripheral blood. This TCR was sampled from a man aged 60-69 years with active or convalescent COVID-19. CDR3 bases: TGTGCCAGCTCACCACCCCCCGGGACCTACAATGAGCAGTTCTTC. Translated: CASSPPPGTYNEQFF.